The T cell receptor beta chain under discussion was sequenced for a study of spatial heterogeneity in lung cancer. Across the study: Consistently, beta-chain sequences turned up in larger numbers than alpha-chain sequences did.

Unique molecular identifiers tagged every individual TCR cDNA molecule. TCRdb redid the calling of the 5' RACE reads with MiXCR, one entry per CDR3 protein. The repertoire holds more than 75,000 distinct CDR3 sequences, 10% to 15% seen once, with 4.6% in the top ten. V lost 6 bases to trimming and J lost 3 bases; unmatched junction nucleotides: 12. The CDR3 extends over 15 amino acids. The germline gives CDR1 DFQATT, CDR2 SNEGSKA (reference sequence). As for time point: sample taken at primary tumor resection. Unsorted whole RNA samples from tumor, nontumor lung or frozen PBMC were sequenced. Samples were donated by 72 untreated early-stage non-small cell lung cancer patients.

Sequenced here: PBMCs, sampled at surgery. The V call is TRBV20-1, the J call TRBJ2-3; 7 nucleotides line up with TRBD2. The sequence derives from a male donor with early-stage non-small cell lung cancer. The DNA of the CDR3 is TGCAGTGCACCTATAGCGGGCCGTAGTACAGATACGCAGTATTTT. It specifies CSAPIAGRSTDTQYF.